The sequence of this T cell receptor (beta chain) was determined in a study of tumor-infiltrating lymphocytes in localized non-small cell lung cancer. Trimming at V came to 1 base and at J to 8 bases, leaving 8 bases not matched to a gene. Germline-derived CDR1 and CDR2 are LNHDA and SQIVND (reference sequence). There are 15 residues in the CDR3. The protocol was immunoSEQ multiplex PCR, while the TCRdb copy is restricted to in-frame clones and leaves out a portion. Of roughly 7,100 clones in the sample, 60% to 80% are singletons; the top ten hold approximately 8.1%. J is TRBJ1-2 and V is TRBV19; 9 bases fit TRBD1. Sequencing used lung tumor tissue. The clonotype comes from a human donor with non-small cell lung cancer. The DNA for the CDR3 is TGTGCCAGTAGTATAGTCTCGACAGGGGGAAGAGGCTACACCTTC. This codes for CASSIVSTGGRGYTF.